The sequence of this T cell receptor beta chain was determined in a study of early T cells in non-severe SARS-CoV-2 infection. Unique molecular identifiers were attached to individual cDNA molecules. Each CDR3 protein gets one entry after TCRdb re-called the 5' RACE reads with MiXCR. This table holds about 55,000 distinct CDR3 sequences, under 15% found once. The germline V and J ends were trimmed by 8 bases and 4 bases, with 15 bases remaining between them. Germline CDR1 SGHTA, CDR2 FQGNSA. The CDR3 contains 15 residues. There are many counts of this clonotype. Antigen: not known. Study conclusions and caveats: Database matching using VDJdb favored anti-spike CD8 responses, with private and CD4 specificities left missing.

The chain links TRBV7-2 to TRBJ1-6; D ambiguous. This sequence was found in an adult who was a healthcare worker with PCR-confirmed SARS-CoV-2 infection or an uninfected control (not recorded which). Sequencing used whole blood. Here the CDR3 DNA reads TGTGCCAGCCGCCGCACGGGGTTATATAATTCACCCCTCCACTTT. Encoded protein: CASRRTGLYNSPLHF.